This entry lists 23 T cell receptor beta chains sequenced from one sample in a study of B cell selection in AIRE deficiency. Only in-frame clones appear in the TCRdb table, and some are missing; sequencing was by immunoSEQ multiplex PCR. In the table there are some 25,000 clones, around 97% of which are singletons. The sorted conventional CD4 T cells were gated as CD4+CD127+. What was sequenced was conventional CD4+ T cells sorted from PBMCs. These receptors were taken from a human donor with AIRE deficiency.

This chain uses TRBV30 with TRBJ1-5, with D uncertain. The CDR3 sequence is 16 residues long. V lost 0 bases and J 0 bases, leaving 12 bases between the germline ends. Germline V gene data show CDR1 as GTSNPN and CDR2 as SVGIG (reference sequence). The chain's CDR3 is CAWSVPPGDSNQPQHF. CDR3 in DNA: TGTGCCTGGAGTGTACCCCCAGGCGATAGCAATCAGCCCCAGCATTTT.

The CDR3 spells CASSLGTGNTGELFF. The CDR3 DNA follows: TGTGCCAGCAGCTTAGGAACGGGGAACACCGGGGAGCTGTTTTTT. The J gene is TRBJ2-2, the V gene TRBV11-3; D unclear. Germline V gives CDR1 SGHNT, CDR2 YENEEA. V was clipped by 1 base and J by 1 base, with 7 bases between them. This CDR3 has 15 amino acids.

This clone was counted once. This sequence joins TRBV5-1 and TRBJ2-1; 11 nucleotides line up with TRBD2. Germline V gives CDR1 SGHRS, CDR2 YFSETQ. This CDR3 has 16 residues. V lost 4 bases to trimming and J lost 8 bases; unmatched junction nucleotides: 11. The CDR3 DNA sequence: TGCGCCAGCAGCGACCAACCGACTAGCGGGGTCGATGAGCAGTTCTTC. It specifies CASSDQPTSGVDEQFF. Using reference TRBV5-1 and TRBJ2-1 for the parts outside the CDR3, the full variable domain is KAGVTQTPRYLIKTRGQQVTLSCSPISGHRSVSWYQQTPGQGLQFLFEYFSETQRNKGNFPGRFSGRQFSNSRSEMNVSTLELGDSALYLCASSDQPTSGVDEQFFGPGTRLTVL.

V and J are TRBV19 and TRBJ1-4; TRBD1 agrees at 8 bases. Germline V gives CDR1 LNHDA, CDR2 SQIVND (reference sequence). CDR3 length equals 16 residues. V lost 6 bases to trimming and J lost 5 bases; unmatched junction nucleotides: 11. The CDR3 reads CASRESDRGWNEKLFF. The CDR3 coding sequence is TGTGCCAGTAGGGAGAGTGACAGGGGATGGAATGAAAAACTGTTTTTT.

The chain is built from TRBV6-5 and TRBJ2-4; D unresolved. V was clipped by 0 bases and J by 2 bases, with 8 bases between them. This CDR3 has 15 amino acids. The V gene's germline CDR1 is MNHEY and CDR2 SVGAGI. The CDR3, as DNA: TGTGCCAGCAGTTACTCGGGTAGCACCAAAAACATTCAGTACTTC. Translated, it gives CASSYSGSTKNIQYF.

The chain is built from TRBV6-5 and TRBJ2-7, with TRBD2 matching 8 bases. V gave up 2 bases and J gave up 3 bases; unmatched junction bases: 3. Germline CDR1 MNHEY, CDR2 SVGAGI. The CDR3 runs to 14 residues. The CDR3 reads CASSYGGRIYEQYF. CDR3 nucleotide sequence: TGTGCCAGCAGTTACGGCGGGAGGATCTACGAGCAGTACTTC.

This chain uses TRBV7-2 with TRBJ2-7; weak D call: TRBD2 (6 bases). Looked up from germline, CDR1 is SGHTA and CDR2 is FQGNSA. The CDR3 spans 15 residues. Trimming left V 3 bases short and J 6 bases short, with 18 bases between. CDR3 sequence (DNA): TGTGCCAGCAGCTTGAAGGGTAGCGGCCTCGGCGAGCAGTACTTC. Translation gives CASSLKGSGLGEQYF.

The J gene is TRBJ2-5, the V gene TRBV11-2; perhaps TRBD2 as D (7 bases). The J call is uncertain, as TRBJ2-7 better fits the DNA end. In germline, CDR1 is SGHAT, CDR2 FQNNGV. The CDR3 has 18 residues. The CDR3 DNA follows: TGTGCCAGCAGCTCGACAGGATCCCGGACTAGGGGCTCCTACGAGCAGTACTTC. Translation: CASSSTGSRTRGSYEQYF.

In DNA form, the CDR3 reads TGCGCCAGCAGCTCGACAGGGGGCGGGGAGACCCAGTACTTC. Encoded protein: CASSSTGGGETQYF. This chain links TRBV5-1 with TRBJ2-5; 10 bases map to TRBD1. Germline V lookup: CDR1 SGHRS, CDR2 YFSETQ. This CDR3 is 14 amino acids long. Unmatched junction bases numbered 4, after V lost 3 bases and J lost 5 bases.

The CDR3 spells CAISLAGAGEQYF. CDR3 DNA: TGTGCCATCAGCTTAGCGGGAGCTGGGGAGCAGTACTTC. This chain links TRBV10-3 with TRBJ2-7, with TRBD2 matching over 9 bases. V lost 6 bases, J lost 7 bases, and 7 bases stayed unmatched. This CDR3 is 13 amino acids long. The V gene's germline CDR1 is ENHRY and CDR2 SYGVKD.

The genes are TRBV10-3 and TRBJ1-1, with D perhaps matching TRBD1 (5 bases). Germline V gene sequence: CDR1 ENHRY, CDR2 SYGVKD. Trimming removed 6 bases from V and 1 base from J, with 15 bases in between. CDR3 length equals 15 residues. CDR3 amino acids: CAIRGTGNSNTEAFF. The CDR3 nucleotides are TGTGCCATCAGAGGGACGGGTAATTCGAACACTGAAGCTTTCTTT.

This chain joins TRBV27 and TRBJ2-1, with 9 positions matching TRBD2. Per the germline V gene, CDR1 is MNHEY and CDR2 is SMNVEV (reference sequence). With V trimmed by 5 bases and J by 12 bases, 2 bases remained unmatched. This CDR3 has 11 amino acids. The DNA for the CDR3 is TGTGCCAGCAGTAGGGGACTAGCGCAGTTCTTC. This translates into CASSRGLAQFF.

V is TRBV19 and J is TRBJ2-1; D may be TRBD2 (6 bases). The V gene's germline CDR1 is LNHDA and CDR2 SQIVND (reference sequence). V was cut by 8 bases and J by 9 bases, with 17 bases left in between. This CDR3 comprises 13 residues. The CDR3 region is CASVKTRGGEQFF. The CDR3 DNA sequence: TGTGCCAGTGTAAAGACTAGGGGTGGTGAGCAGTTCTTC.

V and J are TRBV11-2 and TRBJ2-3; D might be TRBD1 (6 bases). Germline V lookup: CDR1 SGHAT, CDR2 FQNNGV. CDR3 size: 15 residues. V dropped 4 bases and J dropped 2 bases, with 13 bases sitting between them. DNA of the CDR3: TGTGCCAGCAGCTCACTACAGGGTTTCACAGATACGCAGTATTTT. This gives the protein CASSSLQGFTDTQYF.

The chain uses TRBV5-6 and TRBJ1-2, with D uncertain. CDR3 length equals 12 residues. V was shortened by 0 bases and J by 9 bases, with 9 bases between the two germline ends. Per germline, CDR1 SGHDT and CDR2 YYEEEE. CDR3 residues: CASSLEGLSYTF. In DNA, the CDR3 is TGTGCCAGCAGCTTGGAGGGCCTTAGCTACACCTTC.

The chain is built from TRBV19 and TRBJ2-1, with TRBD2 matching over 8 bases. Unmatched junction bases numbered 8, after V lost 3 bases and J lost 4 bases. This CDR3 comprises 16 residues. The germline gives CDR1 LNHDA, CDR2 SQIVND (reference sequence). The CDR3, as DNA: TGTGCCAGTAGTATTCCCGGGAGGGCCATGTACAATGAGCAGTTCTTC. Its protein product is CASSIPGRAMYNEQFF.

V gene TRBV27 combines with J gene TRBJ2-7; 14 bases are shared with TRBD2. The J segment lost 7 bases and the V segment lost 5 bases, leaving 10 bases of the junction unmatched. Germline CDR1 is MNHEY and CDR2 is SMNVEV (reference sequence). This CDR3 is 16 amino acids long. CDR3 nucleotides: TGTGCCAGCAGTACAACGGGACTAGCGGGAGTTGGAGAGCAGTACTTC. Translating gives CASSTTGLAGVGEQYF.

This rearrangement joins TRBV6-5 to TRBJ2-5; 8 bases agree with TRBD1. This CDR3 spans 15 amino acids. J gave up 5 bases and V 6 bases, and 11 bases lay outside the gene matches. Per the germline V gene, CDR1 is MNHEY and CDR2 is SVGAGI. The CDR3: CASRTRTGYLETQYF. The DNA of the CDR3 is TGTGCCAGCAGAACTCGGACAGGGTATTTGGAGACCCAGTACTTC.

CDR3 nucleotide sequence: TGTGCCAGCAGCCATAACACAGGGGCCACCCAGCATTTT. Translation gives CASSHNTGATQHF. This chain links TRBV7-7 with TRBJ1-5, with 7 nucleotides matching TRBD1. With V trimmed by 5 bases and J by 11 bases, 9 bases remained unmatched. From germline, CDR1 is SSHAT and CDR2 FNYEAQ (reference sequence). This CDR3 has 13 amino acids.

The chain recombines TRBV28 with TRBJ1-2, with D possibly matching TRBD1 (5 bases). Trimming cost V 6 bases and J 5 bases, with 16 bases left between them. The V gene's germline CDR1 is MDHEN and CDR2 SYDVKM. The CDR3 has 14 residues. CDR3 nucleotide sequence: TGTGCCAGCAGCCCCTGGGGGGGAGATTATGGCTACACCTTC. It encodes CASSPWGGDYGYTF.

This clone occurred once. The genes are TRBV30 and TRBJ2-1; 11 positions match TRBD2. CDR1 and CDR2 (germline): GTSNPN, SVGIG (reference sequence). This CDR3 spans 15 amino acids. After removal of 2 bases from V and 8 bases from J, the junction contained 8 bases not matched to a gene. Here the CDR3 reads CAWSQGTSGRDEQFF. CDR3 nucleotides: TGTGCCTGGAGTCAAGGGACTAGCGGACGAGATGAGCAGTTCTTC.

J is TRBJ2-2 and V is TRBV5-8; 7 bases map to TRBD1. The CDR3 loop spans 16 amino acids. CDR1 and CDR2 from the germline V gene are SGHTS and YDEGEE. V dropped 3 bases and J dropped 5; count of bases not matched to a gene: 10. The CDR3 region is CASSSRTNRGTGELFF. In nucleotides, the CDR3 is TGTGCCAGCAGCTCGAGAACCAACAGGGGAACCGGGGAGCTGTTTTTT.

This clone was found a few times. The chain combines TRBV4-2 with TRBJ1-2; 9 nucleotides agree with TRBD1. Germline trimming cut 4 bases from V and 7 bases from J; bases unmatched to any gene: 7. The CDR3 is 14 residues long. Per the germline V gene, CDR1 is LGHNA and CDR2 is YNFKEQ. The CDR3 coding sequence is TGTGCCAGCAGCCCAACGGGACAGGGTGTTGGCTACACCTTC. Translation gives CASSPTGQGVGYTF.